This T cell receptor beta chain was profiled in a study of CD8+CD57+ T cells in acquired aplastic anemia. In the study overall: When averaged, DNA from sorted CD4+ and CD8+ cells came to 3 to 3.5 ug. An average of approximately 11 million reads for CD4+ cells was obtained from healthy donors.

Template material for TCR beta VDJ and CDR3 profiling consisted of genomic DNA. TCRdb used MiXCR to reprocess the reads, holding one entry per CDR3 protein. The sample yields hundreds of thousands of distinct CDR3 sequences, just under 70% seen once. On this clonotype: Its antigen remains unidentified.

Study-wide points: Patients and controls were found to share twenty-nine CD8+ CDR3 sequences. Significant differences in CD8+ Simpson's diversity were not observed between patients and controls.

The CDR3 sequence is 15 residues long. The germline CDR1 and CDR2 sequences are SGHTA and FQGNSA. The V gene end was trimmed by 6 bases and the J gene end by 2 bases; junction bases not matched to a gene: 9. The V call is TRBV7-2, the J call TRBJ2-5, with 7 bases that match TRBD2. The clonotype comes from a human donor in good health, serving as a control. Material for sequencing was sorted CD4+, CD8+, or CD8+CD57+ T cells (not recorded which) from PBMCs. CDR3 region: CASRPAALAQETQYF. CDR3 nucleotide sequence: TGTGCCAGCAGACCCGCGGCACTAGCGCAAGAGACCCAGTACTTC.